Given below is one T cell receptor beta chain in context. Its antigen is unidentified. The assay was immunoSEQ multiplex PCR, and TCRdb's table has in-frame clones only and misses some. Of about 39,000 clones detected, 85% to 95% appear once; the ten largest clones hold roughly 4%. The data belong to a study of graft-versus-host responses after intestinal transplantation. Study overall: Uniformly, recipients were administered anti-thymocyte globulin induction with subsequent tacrolimus and steroids for approximately three years. Broader study findings: Declines in HvG clones occurring early post-transplant were associated with peak circulating GvH clone levels. There were GvH clones found in recipient marrow, and some of them appeared first in ileum or blood. Within the allografts of patients who had graft-donor T cell macrochimerism, graft-versus-host to host-versus-graft clonal ratios were high.

Germline V gene lookup returns CDR1 MGHDK and CDR2 SYGVNS. V was pared by 4 bases and J by 8 bases, with 5 bases of the junction left unmatched. The CDR3 contains 14 residues. The origin of this receptor is a human patient who received an intestinal transplant, so some T cells may come from the graft donor. The gene calls are TRBV25-1 and TRBJ1-4; 9 bases match TRBD1. The sequences come from PBMCs, collected roughly 780 days after intestinal transplantation. Here the CDR3 reads CASSAGQGWEKLFF. The CDR3 nucleotides are TGTGCCAGCAGTGCCGGACAGGGGTGGGAAAAACTGTTTTTT.